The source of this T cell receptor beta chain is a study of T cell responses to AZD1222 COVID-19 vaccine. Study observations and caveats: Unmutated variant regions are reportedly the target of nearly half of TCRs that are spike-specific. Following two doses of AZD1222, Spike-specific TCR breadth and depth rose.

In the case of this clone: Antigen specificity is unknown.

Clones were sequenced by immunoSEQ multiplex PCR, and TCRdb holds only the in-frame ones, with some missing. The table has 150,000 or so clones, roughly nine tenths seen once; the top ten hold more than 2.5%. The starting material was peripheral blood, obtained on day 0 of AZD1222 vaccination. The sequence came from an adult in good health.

The CDR3 sequence: CASSSLATGYNEQFF. The DNA of the CDR3 is TGTGCCAGCAGCTCCCTAGCGACTGGCTACAATGAGCAGTTCTTC. V gene TRBV7-9 combines with J gene TRBJ2-1; tentative D call: TRBD2 (6 bases). V was trimmed by 4 bases and J by 3 bases, leaving 13 bases between them. The CDR3 length is 15 residues. Germline V gene data show CDR1 as SEHNR and CDR2 as FQNEAQ (reference sequence).